This T cell receptor beta chain was observed in a study of PD-L1 blockade in urothelial cancer. Study summary: Study patients had been treated with 0 to 3 previous chemotherapy regimens. T cell content in blood samples showed a median of approximately 150,000.

Trimming took 0 bases from V and 2 from J, leaving 8 bases between them. This CDR3 has 15 amino acids. CDR1 and CDR2 from the germline V gene are MNHNS and SASEGT. What went into each PCR as a spike was synthetic TCR analog templates. The table came from immunoSEQ multiplex PCR; TCRdb's copy has only in-frame clones and leaves some out. This sample carries under 50,000 clones, about 93% of them seen once, and the ten largest clones take 8.3%. The input for sequencing was PBMCs, taken around atezolizumab (anti-PD-L1) treatment. The sequence derives from a man between 70 and 80 years old with urothelial cancer. This sequence joins TRBV6-1 and TRBJ1-3; TRBD1 might be the D (5 bases). CDR3 DNA: TGTGCCAGCAGTGAAGCCCCAGGGCCTGGAAACACCATATATTTT. It is translated as CASSEAPGPGNTIYF.